The source of this T cell receptor beta chain is a study of graft-versus-host responses after intestinal transplantation. About the research overall: All recipients got anti-thymocyte globulin induction, then tacrolimus and steroids for approximately 3 years. Study-wide results and limits: Detection of GvH clones occurred in recipient marrow, and some had their first appearance in ileum or blood.

Of note for this clone: What it binds is unknown.

Some clones are missing from TCRdb's copy, which holds only in-frame ones; the method was immunoSEQ multiplex PCR. The profile shows under 25,000 clones, about 89% of them singletons. The CDR3 loop spans 11 amino acids. The germline V gene has CDR1 DFQATT and CDR2 SNEGSKA (reference sequence). V lost 3 bases and J lost 6, with 8 bases in between. This sample comprised bone marrow, obtained roughly 130 days after transplant. This sequence originates from a human patient who received an intestinal transplant, so some T cells may come from the graft donor. V usage is TRBV20-1 and J usage is TRBJ1-1, with a tentative D call TRBD1 (5 bases). The chain's CDR3 is CSASPRAEAFF. The CDR3 DNA follows: TGCAGTGCTAGTCCCAGGGCTGAAGCTTTCTTT.